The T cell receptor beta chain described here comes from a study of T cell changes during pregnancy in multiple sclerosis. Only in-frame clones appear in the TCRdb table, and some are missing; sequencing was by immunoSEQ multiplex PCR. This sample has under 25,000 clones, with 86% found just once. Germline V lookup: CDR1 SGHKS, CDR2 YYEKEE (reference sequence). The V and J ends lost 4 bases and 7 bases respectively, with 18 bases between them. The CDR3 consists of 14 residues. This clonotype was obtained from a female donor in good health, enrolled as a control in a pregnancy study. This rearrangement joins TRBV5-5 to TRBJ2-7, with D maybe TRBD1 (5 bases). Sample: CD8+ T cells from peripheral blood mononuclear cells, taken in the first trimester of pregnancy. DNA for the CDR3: TGTGCCAGCAGCCTAGGACAAGGGCCTCAGGAGCAGTACTTC. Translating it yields CASSLGQGPQEQYF.